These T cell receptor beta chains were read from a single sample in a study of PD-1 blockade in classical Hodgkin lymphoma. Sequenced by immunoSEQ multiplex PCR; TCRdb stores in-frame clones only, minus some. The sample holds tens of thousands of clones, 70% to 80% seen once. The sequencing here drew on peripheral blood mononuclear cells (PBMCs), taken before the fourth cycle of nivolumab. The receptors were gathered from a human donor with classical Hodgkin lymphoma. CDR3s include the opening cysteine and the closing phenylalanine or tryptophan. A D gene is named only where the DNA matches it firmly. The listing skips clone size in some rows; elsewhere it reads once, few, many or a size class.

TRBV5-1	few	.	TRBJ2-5	TGCGCCAGCAGCTTGGACCGAGAGACCCAGTACTTC	CASSLDRETQYF
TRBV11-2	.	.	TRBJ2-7	TGTGCCAGCAGCTTAGACAGGGGACGGACACAATCCTACGAGCAGTACTTC	CASSLDRGRTQSYEQYF
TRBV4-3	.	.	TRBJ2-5	TGCGCCAGCAGCCAAAGCTGGGTTTCAGAGACCCAGTACTTC	CASSQSWVSETQYF
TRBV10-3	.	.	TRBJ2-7	TGTGCCATCAGTGAGTCAGGCAGTCCCTACGAGCAGTACTTC	CAISESGSPYEQYF
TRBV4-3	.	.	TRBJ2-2	TGCGCCAGCAGCCAAGGGGCCGGGGGAGACACCGGGGAGCTGTTTTTT	CASSQGAGGDTGELFF
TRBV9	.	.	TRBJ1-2	TGTGCCAGCAGCGTAGCTACGGGAGCCGGGAGAGGCTACACCTTC	CASSVATGAGRGYTF
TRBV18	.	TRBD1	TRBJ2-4	TGTGCCAGCTCACGGGACAGAGTAGCCAAAAACATTCAGTACTTC	CASSRDRVAKNIQYF
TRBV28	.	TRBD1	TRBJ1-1	TGTGCCAGCAGTTTAGCACTGGAGGGGGCGGAGAAAGAAACTGAAGCTTTCTTT	CASSLALEGAEKETEAFF
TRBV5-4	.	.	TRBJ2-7	TGTGCCAGCAGCCAAGCTATGGATGAGCAGTACTTC	CASSQAMDEQYF
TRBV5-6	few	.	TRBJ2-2	TGTGCCAGCAGGCCCGACAGAGCGCGAAACACCGGGGAGCTGTTTTTT	CASRPDRARNTGELFF
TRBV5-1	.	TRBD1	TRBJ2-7	TGTGCCAGCAGCTGGGCCGGGACAGAGGCACCCGAGCAGTACTTC	CASSWAGTEAPEQYF
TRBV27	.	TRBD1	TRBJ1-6	TGTGCCAGCAGTTGGAGGACAGGGAATAATTCACCCCTCCACTTT	CASSWRTGNNSPLHF
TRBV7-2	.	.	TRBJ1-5	TGTGCCAGCAGCTTAGAACGCCAGGGATATCAGCCCCAGCATTTT	CASSLERQGYQPQHF
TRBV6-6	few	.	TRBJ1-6	TGTGCCAGCAGAGATGGGAATAATTCACCCCTCCACTTT	CASRDGNNSPLHF
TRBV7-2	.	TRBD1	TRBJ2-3	TGTGCCAGCAGCGCGACAGGGCTCGATACGCAGTATTTT	CASSATGLDTQYF
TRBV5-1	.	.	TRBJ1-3	TGCGCCAGCAGCTTGAACCAGGCCCCTGGAAACACCATATATTTT	CASSLNQAPGNTIYF
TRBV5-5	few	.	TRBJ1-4	TGTGCCAGCAGCTTGGCCCTCAGAGATAGGGAAAAACTGTTTTTT	CASSLALRDREKLFF